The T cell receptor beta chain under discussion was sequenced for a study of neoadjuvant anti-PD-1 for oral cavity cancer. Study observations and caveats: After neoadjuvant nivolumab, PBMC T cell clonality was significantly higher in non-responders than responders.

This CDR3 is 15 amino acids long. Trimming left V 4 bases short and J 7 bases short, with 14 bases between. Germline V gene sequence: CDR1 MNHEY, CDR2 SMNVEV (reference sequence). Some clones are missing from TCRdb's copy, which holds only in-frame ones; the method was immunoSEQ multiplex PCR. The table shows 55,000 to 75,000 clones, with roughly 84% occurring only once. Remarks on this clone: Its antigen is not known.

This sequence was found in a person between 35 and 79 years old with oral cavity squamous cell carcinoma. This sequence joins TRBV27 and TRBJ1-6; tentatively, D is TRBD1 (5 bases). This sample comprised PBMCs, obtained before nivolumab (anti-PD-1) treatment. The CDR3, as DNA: TGTGCCAGCAGTTCCTTCAGGGCCACAAATTCACCCCTCCACTTT. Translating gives CASSSFRATNSPLHF.